The sequence of this TCR beta chain was determined in a study of cytotoxic CD8 clonotypes in ibrutinib-treated CLL (dated by TCRdb to the early 2020s). About the investigation overall: The cohort was composed of 11 relapsed/refractory and fewer than 16 treatment-naive patients; IGHV unmutated status was identified in some 17 patients. Responses were partial in roughly 24 patients and complete in 2; after median 68 months follow-up, some 15 stayed in remission and roughly twelve progressed. Samples at response were collected after a median of roughly 13 months of treatment, with a range of roughly 6 to 40 months. An average of 255,043 productive templates and approximately 91,000 productive rearrangements was obtained per sample. Longitudinal samples were obtainable from 26 of the 86 participants in the trial. Cryopreserved peripheral blood mononuclear cells were obtained prior to treatment, at the time of response, and at either disease progression or sustained remission. Beyond this particular receptor, the publication reports: Sampling times were not matched between sustained-remission and progressing patients, and lymph node repertoires were not studied. An increase in clonality was observed at ibrutinib response, with clonality remaining stable during sustained remission and falling back toward baseline at progression. At baseline, clonality was higher than in age-matched healthy donors and showed a strong correlation with circulating CD8+ T-cell counts. Public clonotypes were rare and either shrank or stayed stable during treatment, and the rise in clonality at ibrutinib response reflected expansion of private clonotypes.

On a MiSeq, deep resolution sequencing aimed for a depth between 1 in 1 million and 1 in 200,000 T cells, with each clonotype covered 10x on average. TCR beta libraries were generated with the immunoSEQ hsTCRB Kit. The authors processed their data as follows. Data were analyzed with ImmunoSEQ Data Assistant and ImmunoSEQ Analyzer, with V, D and J genes assigned per IMGT definitions. Clonality, which ranges from 0 to 1, was calculated as one minus the normalized Shannon entropy of productive rearrangement frequencies. Public clonotype analysis was restricted to overrepresented clonotypes comprising at least 0.05% of each patient's repertoire. Thirteen age-matched healthy donor repertoires from immuneACCESS were used as controls for clonality. TCRdb limited this immuneACCESS table to in-frame rearrangements with V and J called. A share of clones is missing; checked studies link under half to unresolved V genes, and the rest is unexplained. V and J calls plus clone size are reproduced from that table; the DNA served to infer D and trimming. This sample holds over 70,000 clones; 85% to 90% were observed only once. The ten largest account for under 7% of the sample.

In the germline V gene, CDR1 corresponds to SGHNT and CDR2 to YENEEA. The CDR3 measures 14 amino acids from cysteine to phenylalanine. Of all the DNA, just the CDR3 is kept, 42 bases in frame from base 1. Trimming takes 5 bases from V and 5 bases from J, and the germline ends sit 13 bases apart. With regard to this clone: The antigen it binds to is not known. No per-base quality is available; no much larger clone lies one base away.

Approximately 2 micrograms of genomic DNA were extracted from cryopreserved PBMCs for TCR beta library preparation. Longitudinal blood samples from CLL patients on ibrutinib monotherapy underwent high-throughput TCR beta sequencing. Patients were enrolled in a phase 2 open-label single-center ibrutinib monotherapy trial. The TCR comes from a human donor with chronic lymphocytic leukemia. Rearrangement joined TRBV11-3 to TRBJ2-1; the D gene identity is not certain. The sequencing used PBMCs, collected before ibrutinib treatment. The sequenced DNA: TGTGCCAGCAGCGCGAGGAAAGGGAACAATGAGCAGTTCTTC. Its amino acids are CASSARKGNNEQFF. With all but the CDR3 taken from the reference TRBV11-3 and TRBJ2-1 genes, the full variable domain is: EAGVVQSPRYKIIEKKQPVAFWCNPISGHNTLYWYLQNLGQGPELLIRYENEEAVDDSQLPKDRFSAERLKGVDSTLKIQPAELGDSAVYLCASSARKGNNEQFFGPGTRLTVL.